One and the same sample provided the 12 T cell receptor beta chains below, sequenced in a study of shared clonotypes between healthy human individuals. Sequenced by immunoSEQ multiplex PCR; TCRdb stores in-frame clones only, minus some. The sample holds some 2.1 million clones; roughly 94% are singletons and the top ten take 0.1% to 0.15%. Sequencing was performed on naive CD4+ T cells sorted from blood. Documented subset: CD45RA+ positively selected. The source is a man aged 18-30 years in good health.

V and J are TRBV28 and TRBJ1-2; possibly TRBD1 for D (6 bases). This CDR3 spans 13 amino acids. In germline, CDR1 is MDHEN, CDR2 SYDVKM. V shed 5 bases and J shed 7 bases, with 14 bases lying between them. In nucleotides, the CDR3 is TGTGCCAGCAGTGAGGCCCACAGGGCTGGCTACACCTTC. Amino acids: CASSEAHRAGYTF.

This chain uses TRBV7-6 with TRBJ2-1; D may be TRBD1 (5 bases). Trimming removed 2 bases from V and 9 bases from J, with 20 bases in between. CDR1 is SGHVS, CDR2 FNYEAQ, per germline. The CDR3 is made up of 16 amino acids. The DNA for the CDR3 is TGTGCCAGCAGCTTATTGGGGCAAACACCTACAGCTGAGCAGTTCTTC. It encodes CASSLLGQTPTAEQFF.

V is TRBV6-6 and J is TRBJ2-7; D gene ambiguous. Trimming took off 2 bases at V and 3 bases at J, with 8 bases between the two ends. This CDR3 is 13 amino acids long. Germline lookup yields CDR1 MNHNY and CDR2 SVGAGI (reference sequence). The DNA for the CDR3 is TGTGCCAGCAGTTACAGGTCAGACTACGAGCAGTACTTC. Encoded protein: CASSYRSDYEQYF.

This chain uses TRBV30 with TRBJ2-6; 9 bases line up with TRBD1. Per germline, CDR1 GTSNPN and CDR2 SVGIG (reference sequence). The CDR3 contains 17 residues. V trimming: 6 bases; J trimming: 1 base; junction bases outside the gene matches: 10. The chain's CDR3 is CACDPGQGTSGANVLTF. The CDR3 DNA reads TGTGCCTGCGACCCGGGACAGGGAACGTCTGGGGCCAACGTCCTGACTTTC.

This clone was counted once. The chain links TRBV27 to TRBJ1-4; 7 nucleotides line up with TRBD1. The V and J ends lost 8 bases and 11 bases, in that order; junction bases with no gene match: 11. This CDR3 has 13 residues. Germline V CDR1 and CDR2: MNHEY, SMNVEV (reference sequence). CDR3 DNA: TGTGCCAGCTCCACGGGGCCGGGACAGAAACTGTTTTTT. This sequence encodes CASSTGPGQKLFF.

V and J are TRBV7-9 and TRBJ2-4, with TRBD1 matching over 8 bases. Looked up from germline, CDR1 is SEHNR and CDR2 is FQNEAQ (reference sequence). J was trimmed by 1 base and V by 4 bases; bases with no gene match: 12. There are 18 residues in the CDR3. Here the CDR3 DNA reads TGTGCCAGCAGCTCCACCGGGACAGGTTTATCTGCCAAAAACATTCAGTACTTC. Translated: CASSSTGTGLSAKNIQYF. Supplemented by reference TRBV7-9 and TRBJ2-4, the full variable domain reads DTGVSQNPRHKITKRGQNVTFRCDPISEHNRLYWYRQTLGQGPEFLTYFQNEAQLEKSRLLSDRFSAERPKGSFSTLEIQRTEQGDSAMYLCASSSTGTGLSAKNIQYFGAGTRLSVL.

This chain uses TRBV7-9 with TRBJ2-3; 7 bases match TRBD1. Germline assignment: CDR1 SEHNR and CDR2 FQNEAQ (reference sequence). V lost 5 bases, J lost 7 bases, and 3 bases stayed unmatched. CDR3 length equals 12 residues. Here the CDR3 DNA reads TGTGCCAGCAGCCTACAGGGGAATACGCAGTATTTT. This sequence encodes CASSLQGNTQYF.

The chain joins TRBV9 to TRBJ2-1; 10 bases fit TRBD2. CDR1 SGDLS and CDR2 YYNGEE come from the germline V gene. The CDR3 runs 16 residues. V dropped 3 bases and J dropped 3; count of bases not matched to a gene: 6. The CDR3 loop is CASSATASGSYNEQFF. Written as DNA, the CDR3 is TGTGCCAGCAGCGCCACTGCTAGCGGGAGCTACAATGAGCAGTTCTTC.

This rearrangement joins TRBV6-1 to TRBJ1-2, with 11 bases aligning to TRBD1. Germline assignment: CDR1 MNHNS and CDR2 SASEGT. The CDR3 has 14 residues. V was pared by 7 bases and J by 8 bases, with 9 bases of the junction left unmatched. CDR3 coding DNA: TGTGCCAGCAAGGGACAGGGGGTATTGTGGGGCTACACCTTC. The encoded protein is CASKGQGVLWGYTF.

This sequence joins TRBV10-3 and TRBJ2-7; 11 positions agree with TRBD1. The CDR3 runs to 14 residues. Germline-derived CDR1 and CDR2 are ENHRY and SYGVKD. Trimming removed 5 bases from V and 5 bases from J; junction bases left unmatched: 5. The CDR3 coding sequence is TGTGCCATCAGTAGGGACAGGGGGGTCGACGAGCAGTACTTC. It is translated as CAISRDRGVDEQYF.

This rearrangement joins TRBV30 to TRBJ2-3; tentatively, D is TRBD2 (7 bases). Germline CDR1 GTSNPN, CDR2 SVGIG (reference sequence). Trimming stripped 1 base from V and 3 bases from J, with 11 bases between. This CDR3 has 14 amino acids. The CDR3 loop reads CAWSEGGRTDTQYF. DNA of the CDR3: TGTGCCTGGAGTGAGGGGGGGCGGACAGATACGCAGTATTTT.

The CDR3 DNA reads as TGTGCCTGGGGGGGAGGGTCCCACGAGCAGTACTTC. Protein: CAWGGGSHEQYF. The V call is TRBV30, the J call TRBJ2-7, with 7 positions matching TRBD2. CDR3 size: 12 residues. The V gene's germline CDR1 is GTSNPN and CDR2 SVGIG (reference sequence). The J segment lost 5 bases and the V segment lost 5 bases, leaving 6 bases of the junction unmatched.